This entry concerns a single T cell receptor (beta chain). This sample is part of a study of blood T cell repertoires in COVID-19. Study-level background: Recovered status in Cohort 3 required two negative PCRs, clearance, or symptom resolution. Acute and convalescent COVID-19 samples came from the United States, Italy and Spain. The analysed material was cDNA or gDNA that came from T cells, B-cell-depleted T cells, or PBMCs.

Method: immunoSEQ multiplex PCR; TCRdb's copy keeps in-frame clones and lacks some. Altogether about 360,000 clones are present, more than 70% being singletons, with the ten largest covering less than 2.5%. Recruitment covered 20 to 25 US areas and drew participants whose ages spanned roughly 18 to 100 years. Germline CDR1 reads LGHDT; CDR2 reads YNNKEL (reference sequence). V shed 0 bases and J 4 bases; nucleotides not matched to a gene: 15. This CDR3 contains 20 residues. Sequenced: PBMCs or T cells enriched from blood (not recorded which). The clonotype comes from a middle-aged man in a cohort exposed to, infected with or recovered from COVID-19 (not recorded which). The rearrangement uses TRBV3-1 (or the pseudogene TRBV3-2) and TRBJ2-3, with 11 positions matching TRBD1. The CDR3 DNA reads TGTGCCAGCAGCCAAGATTATGACAAACCGGGACAGGGGGGAGCAGATACGCAGTATTTT. Protein product: CASSQDYDKPGQGGADTQYF.